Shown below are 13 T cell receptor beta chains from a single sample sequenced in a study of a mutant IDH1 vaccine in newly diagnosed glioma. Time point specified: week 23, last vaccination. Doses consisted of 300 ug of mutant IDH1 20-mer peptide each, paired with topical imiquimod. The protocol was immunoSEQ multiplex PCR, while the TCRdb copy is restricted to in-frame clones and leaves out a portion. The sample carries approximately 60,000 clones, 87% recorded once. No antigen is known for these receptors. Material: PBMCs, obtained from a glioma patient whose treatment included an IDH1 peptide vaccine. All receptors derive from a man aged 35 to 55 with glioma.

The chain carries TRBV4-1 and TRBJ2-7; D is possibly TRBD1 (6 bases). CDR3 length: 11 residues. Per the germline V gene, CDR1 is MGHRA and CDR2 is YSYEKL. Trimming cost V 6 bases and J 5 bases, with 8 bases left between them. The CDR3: CASRQGHEQYF. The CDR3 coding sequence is TGCGCCAGCAGGCAGGGGCACGAGCAGTACTTC.

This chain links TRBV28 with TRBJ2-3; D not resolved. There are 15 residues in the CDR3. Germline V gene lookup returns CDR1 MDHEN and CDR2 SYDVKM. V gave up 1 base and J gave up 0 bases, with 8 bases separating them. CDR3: CASSLFVTSTDTQYF. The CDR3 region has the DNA TGTGCCAGCAGTTTATTCGTGACTAGCACAGATACGCAGTATTTT.

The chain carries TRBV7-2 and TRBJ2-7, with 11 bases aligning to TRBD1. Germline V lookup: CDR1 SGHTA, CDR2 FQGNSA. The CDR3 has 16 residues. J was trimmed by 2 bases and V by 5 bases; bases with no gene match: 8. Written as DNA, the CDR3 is TGTGCCAGCAGCCGAAACGGACAGGGGGCCCCCTACGAGCAGTACTTC. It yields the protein CASSRNGQGAPYEQYF.

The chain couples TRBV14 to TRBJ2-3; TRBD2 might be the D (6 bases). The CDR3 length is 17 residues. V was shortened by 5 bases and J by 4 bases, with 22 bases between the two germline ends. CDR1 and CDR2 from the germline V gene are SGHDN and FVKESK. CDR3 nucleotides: TGTGCCAGCAGCGGAGGGCAGCTTCGGTTTTGGGCAGATACGCAGTATTTT. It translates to CASSGGQLRFWADTQYF.

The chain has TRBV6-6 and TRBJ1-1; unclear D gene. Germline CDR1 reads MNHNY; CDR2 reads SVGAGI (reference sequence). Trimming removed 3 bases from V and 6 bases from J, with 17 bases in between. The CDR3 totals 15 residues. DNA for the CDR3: TGTGCCAGCAGTTATGGCTCCGTTCGTCTGGCTGAAGCTTTCTTT. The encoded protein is CASSYGSVRLAEAFF.

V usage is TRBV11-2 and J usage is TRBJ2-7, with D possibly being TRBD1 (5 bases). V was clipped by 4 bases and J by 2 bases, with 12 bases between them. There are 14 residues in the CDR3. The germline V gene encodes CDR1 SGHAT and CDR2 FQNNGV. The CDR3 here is CASSYSSRAYEQYF. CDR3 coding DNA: TGTGCCAGCAGCTATAGTAGCAGGGCCTACGAGCAGTACTTC.

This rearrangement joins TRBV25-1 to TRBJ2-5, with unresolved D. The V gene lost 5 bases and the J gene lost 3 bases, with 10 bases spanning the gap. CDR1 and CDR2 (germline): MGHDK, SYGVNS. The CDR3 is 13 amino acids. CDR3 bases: TGTGCCAGCAGTCCAACTCGAAAAGAGACCCAGTACTTC. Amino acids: CASSPTRKETQYF.

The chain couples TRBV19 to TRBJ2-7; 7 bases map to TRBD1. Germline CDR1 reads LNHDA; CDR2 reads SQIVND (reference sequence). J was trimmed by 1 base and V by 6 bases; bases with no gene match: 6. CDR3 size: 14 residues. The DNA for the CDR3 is TGTGCCAGTAGCACGCGGACAGGTTCCTACGAGCAGTACTTC. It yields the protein CASSTRTGSYEQYF.

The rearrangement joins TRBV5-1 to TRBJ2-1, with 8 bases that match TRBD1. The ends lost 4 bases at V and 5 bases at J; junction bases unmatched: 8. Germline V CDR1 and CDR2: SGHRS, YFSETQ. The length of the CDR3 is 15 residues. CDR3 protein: CASSLGTGQNNEQFF. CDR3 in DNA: TGCGCCAGCAGCCTTGGGACAGGCCAAAACAATGAGCAGTTCTTC.

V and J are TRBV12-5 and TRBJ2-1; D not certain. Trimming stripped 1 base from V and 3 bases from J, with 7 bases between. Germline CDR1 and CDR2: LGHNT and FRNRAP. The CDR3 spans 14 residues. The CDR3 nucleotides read TGTGCTAGTGGTTTGGATATCCACTACAATGAGCAGTTCTTC. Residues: CASGLDIHYNEQFF.

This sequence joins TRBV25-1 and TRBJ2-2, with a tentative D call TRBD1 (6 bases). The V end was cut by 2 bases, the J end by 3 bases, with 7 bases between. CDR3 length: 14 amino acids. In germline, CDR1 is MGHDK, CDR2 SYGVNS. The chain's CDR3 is CASSERTDTGELFF. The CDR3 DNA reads TGTGCCAGCAGTGAAAGGACAGACACCGGGGAGCTGTTTTTT.

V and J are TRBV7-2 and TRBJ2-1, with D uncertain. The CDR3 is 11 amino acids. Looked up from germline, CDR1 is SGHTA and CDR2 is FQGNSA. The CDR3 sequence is CATRRYNEQFF. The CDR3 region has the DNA TGTGCGACGCGCAGATACAATGAGCAGTTCTTC.

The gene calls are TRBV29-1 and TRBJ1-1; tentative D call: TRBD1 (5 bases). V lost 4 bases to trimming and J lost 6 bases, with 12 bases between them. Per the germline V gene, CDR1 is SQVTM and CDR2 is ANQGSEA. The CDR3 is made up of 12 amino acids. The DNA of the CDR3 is TGCAGCGTTGGGAGGGACGGCGCTGAAGCTTTCTTT. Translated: CSVGRDGAEAFF.